This T cell receptor (beta chain) was identified in a study of blood T cell repertoires in COVID-19 (dated by TCRdb to the early 2020s). At the level of the whole study: Samples covering the acute and convalescent phases of COVID-19 were provided by collaborators in the United States, Italy and Spain. The prospective study material was composed of cDNA or gDNA derived from T cells, B-cell-depleted T cells, or PBMCs. Subjects who had been exposed to COVID-19, were actively infected with it, or had recovered from it provided the deeply sampled blood TCRbeta repertoires that made up the dataset. The repertoires were released in a freely available public database meant as a resource for research on the immune response to SARS-CoV-2. The samples were drawn from the first 160 participants of the ongoing ImmuneRACE study and from 950 to 1,500 subjects provided by 6 global collaborators. Sample metadata almost always included a de-identified subject ID, COVID-19 status, age in years and sex. Where available, HLA class I and class II types were obtained from metadata supplied by the sample provider rather than from assay-based typing.

TCRbeta CDR3 regions were amplified from genomic DNA by means of the immunoSEQ Assay, a bias-controlled multiplex PCR. As for the original processing: The number of nucleated cells in each sample was estimated from the amplification of reference gene primers within the assay. Sequence reads were collapsed and filtered to measure the absolute abundance of every unique TCRbeta CDR3 rearrangement. For each sample, productive Simpson clonality was calculated as the square root of Simpson's diversity index across productive rearrangements. TCRdb mirrors the immuneACCESS table, restricted to in-frame sequences. Some clones are absent from its copies; in checked studies, under half trace to an unresolved V gene, and the reason for the others is unknown. V and J calls and clone size are those listed in that table; D and trimming were worked out from the DNA. The table for this sample lists fewer than 250,000 clones; approximately 81% of them were counted only once. 10% to 13% of the sample comes from the top ten.

Spanning cysteine to phenylalanine, the CDR3 consists of 16 amino acids. Only the CDR3 region is kept as DNA, spanning 48 bases read in frame from base 1. A distance of 17 bases separates the germline ends of V and J, which lose 3 bases and 4 bases respectively. Concerning this clone itself: This receptor's antigen is unknown. No quality values exist for individual bases; no much larger clone is one base distant.

Beyond this particular receptor, the publication reports: The quantity of clinical and demographic metadata differed by source and by participant and was supplied without curation.

One collaborating source in Seattle enrolled patients while the patients were actively infected and followed the patients over time throughout the course of disease. Whole blood was collected in K2EDTA tubes by collaborating institutions according to the institutions' own protocols. Collaborator samples were shipped for TCRbeta analysis as frozen whole blood, isolated PBMCs, or DNA extracted from either sample type. Sequenced sample: peripheral blood. This clonotype originated in an elderly woman with COVID-19, enrolled during active disease. The rearranged segments are TRBV5-3 and TRBJ1-5, with the D gene too uncertain to name. Being an ORF, TRBV5-3 has a function that is uncertain. The CDR3 amino acid sequence is: CARSSEPRATNQPQHF. The bases read TGTGCCAGAAGCTCCGAGCCGCGGGCGACTAATCAGCCCCAGCATTTT.